The 19 T cell receptor beta chains below were found in one sample sequenced in a study of cytomegalovirus exposure and HLA in healthy donors. 60 Vbeta and 13 Jbeta primers were used in PCR. TCRdb's table, derived via immunoSEQ multiplex PCR, lists solely in-frame clones and lacks some. The sample features about 140,000 clones, with 2% to 2.5% in its top ten. Sequencing was carried out using PBMCs. All receptors derive from a woman under 30 in good health and CMV-seronegative.

The J gene is TRBJ2-5, the V gene TRBV7-6; 12 bases line up with TRBD2. CDR1 is SGHVS and CDR2 is FNYEAQ in the germline V gene. Germline trimming cut 2 bases from V and 4 bases from J; bases unmatched to any gene: 11. This CDR3 contains 18 residues. CDR3 bases: TGTGCCAGCAGCTTAACAACTAGCGGGAGGATCTTAGGAGAGACCCAGTACTTC. Translation gives CASSLTTSGRILGETQYF.

V and J are TRBV10-1 and TRBJ1-2; D perhaps matches TRBD1 (6 bases). The CDR3 runs 12 residues. Germline lookup yields CDR1 WNHNN and CDR2 SYGVQD (reference sequence). Trimming left V 6 bases short and J 6 bases short, with 11 bases between. The CDR3 DNA reads as TGCGCCAGCAGGCCCTACAGGGATGGCTACACCTTC. Translating it yields CASRPYRDGYTF.

This rearrangement joins TRBV5-4 to TRBJ2-5; 13 bases match TRBD2. In germline, CDR1 is SGHNT, CDR2 YYREEE (reference sequence). V lost 3 bases, J lost 10 bases, and 12 bases stayed unmatched. This CDR3 has 16 amino acids. In DNA, the CDR3 is TGTGCCAGCAGCTCGCCGACTAGCGGGGGGATAAGGGACCAGTACTTC. It specifies CASSSPTSGGIRDQYF.

This sequence joins TRBV4-3 and TRBJ1-2; unclear D gene. Germline loops: CDR1 LGHNA, CDR2 YSLEER. Trimming removed 1 base from V and 6 bases from J, with 15 bases in between. The CDR3 covers 15 residues. The chain's CDR3 is CASSQVASENNGYTF. DNA of the CDR3: TGCGCCAGCAGCCAAGTAGCTTCCGAGAACAATGGCTACACCTTC.

This chain joins TRBV6-1 and TRBJ2-7, with a weak D call TRBD2 (6 bases). The CDR3 length is 15 residues. V lost 3 bases and J 4 bases, leaving 16 bases between the germline ends. Germline CDR1 is MNHNS and CDR2 is SASEGT. The CDR3 is CASSEFSEGIYEQYV. The CDR3 DNA sequence: TGTGCCAGCAGTGAGTTCTCGGAGGGAATTTACGAGCAGTACGTC.

The chain links TRBV5-1 to TRBJ2-7; 12 nucleotides agree with TRBD2. The germline V gene encodes CDR1 SGHRS and CDR2 YFSETQ. The V gene end was trimmed by 4 bases and the J gene end by 2 bases; junction bases not matched to a gene: 7. The CDR3 totals 16 residues. This CDR3 reads CASSESWTSGAYEQYF. The CDR3 nucleotides read TGCGCCAGCAGCGAATCCTGGACTAGCGGGGCCTACGAGCAGTACTTC.

This chain uses TRBV6-5 with TRBJ2-1, with 8 bases fitting TRBD2. Germline V gene data show CDR1 as MNHEY and CDR2 as SVGAGI. V gave up 6 bases and J gave up 8 bases; unmatched junction bases: 12. This CDR3 contains 15 residues. CDR3 coding DNA: TGTGCCAGCAGCGCAATTAGCGGGGTCACGGATGAGCAGTTCTTC. Amino acid sequence: CASSAISGVTDEQFF.

This chain uses TRBV7-2 with TRBJ1-5, with 8 bases lining up with TRBD1. The germline gives CDR1 SGHTA, CDR2 FQGNSA. The V gene end was trimmed by 5 bases and the J gene end by 6 bases; junction bases not matched to a gene: 6. This CDR3 contains 14 residues. The CDR3 sequence: CASSGQGGGQPQHF. CDR3 nucleotide sequence: TGTGCCAGCAGCGGACAGGGAGGGGGTCAGCCCCAGCATTTT.

The rearrangement uses TRBV29-1 and TRBJ2-1; tentatively, D is TRBD2 (6 bases). The CDR3 sequence is 16 residues long. The germline V and J ends were trimmed by 6 bases and 2 bases, with 20 bases remaining between them. Germline CDR1 is SQVTM and CDR2 is ANQGSEA. The CDR3 reads CSVDGGTRGAYNEQFF. Written as DNA, the CDR3 is TGCAGCGTCGATGGGGGGACGAGAGGGGCCTACAATGAGCAGTTCTTC.

This sequence joins TRBV6-1 and TRBJ2-7, with a tentative D call TRBD2 (6 bases). In germline, CDR1 is MNHNS, CDR2 SASEGT. The length of the CDR3 is 13 residues. Trimming removed 6 bases at V and 2 bases at J, with 11 bases between. Written as DNA, the CDR3 is TGTGCCAGCAGGGGGACTGAAACCTACGAGCAGTACTTC. Translated: CASRGTETYEQYF.

The gene calls are TRBV5-1 and TRBJ2-3; TRBD2 might be the D (6 bases). Germline V gene lookup returns CDR1 SGHRS and CDR2 YFSETQ. This CDR3 contains 15 residues. V lost 0 bases, J lost 6 bases, and 14 bases lay in between. The CDR3 DNA is TGCGCCAGCAGCTTGGGCGGGATGAGACACGATACGCAGTATTTT. Translated: CASSLGGMRHDTQYF.

As concerns this clone: Mismatch with germline at one junction end may stem from a read error. This chain uses TRBV19 with TRBJ1-2; TRBD1 matches 8 bases. In germline, CDR1 is LNHDA, CDR2 SQIVND (reference sequence). The CDR3 totals 13 residues. CDR3 region: CASSILRGDRSAF. CDR3 DNA: TGTGCCAGTAGTATACTCCGGGGGGACAGGAGCGCCTTC.

The chain links TRBV6-5 to TRBJ2-2, with 7 positions matching TRBD2. This CDR3 is 16 amino acids long. Germline loops: CDR1 MNHEY, CDR2 SVGAGI. V was clipped by 0 bases and J by 9 bases; unmatched bases: 10. CDR3 region: CASSYSTSLPPRELFF. In nucleotides, the CDR3 is TGTGCCAGCAGTTACTCGACTAGCCTTCCTCCGAGGGAGCTGTTTTTT.

V gene TRBV28 combines with J gene TRBJ1-5, with D possibly matching TRBD1 (6 bases). Trimming shortened V by 7 bases and J by 0 bases, and 16 bases separated the two germline ends. There are 16 residues in the CDR3. The germline CDR1 and CDR2 sequences are MDHEN and SYDVKM. This CDR3 reads CASTLGGHHSNQPQHF. In DNA, the CDR3 is TGTGCCAGCACCCTGGGGGGGCACCATAGCAATCAGCCCCAGCATTTT.

This chain joins TRBV30 and TRBJ2-3, with TRBD2 as a possible D gene (5 bases). V lost 1 base and J 0 bases, leaving 11 bases between the germline ends. The V gene's germline CDR1 is GTSNPN and CDR2 SVGIG (reference sequence). The CDR3 runs 15 residues. The CDR3 nucleotides are TGTGCCTGGAGTGAATTAGCGCATAGCACAGATACGCAGTATTTT. Translation: CAWSELAHSTDTQYF.

The rearrangement joins TRBV6-1 to TRBJ2-1; 8 nucleotides match TRBD2. The CDR3 runs to 16 residues. Germline-derived CDR1 and CDR2 are MNHNS and SASEGT. V lost 1 base, J lost 5 bases, and 7 bases stayed unmatched. The CDR3 sequence: CASSEEVAGLNNEQFF. The CDR3 DNA sequence: TGTGCCAGCAGTGAAGAAGTAGCGGGACTTAACAATGAGCAGTTCTTC.

The V gene is TRBV15, the J gene TRBJ2-3; 8 nucleotides match TRBD1. V gave up 1 base and J gave up 5 bases; unmatched junction bases: 5. CDR1 and CDR2 (germline): LNHNV, YYDKDF (reference sequence). The CDR3 is 15 amino acids. CDR3 nucleotides: TGTGCCACCAGCAGAGCAGGGACAGGAGAAGATACGCAGTATTTT. It translates to CATSRAGTGEDTQYF.

The rearrangement uses TRBV9 and TRBJ2-3, with 7 bases matching TRBD1. CDR3 length equals 15 residues. Per germline, CDR1 SGDLS and CDR2 YYNGEE. Trimming at V came to 5 bases and at J to 2 bases, leaving 8 bases not matched to a gene. This chain's CDR3 is CASRPGTASTDTQYF. The CDR3 DNA follows: TGTGCCAGCAGACCCGGGACAGCGTCCACAGATACGCAGTATTTT.

The chain uses TRBV12-5 and TRBJ1-1; 7 bases align to TRBD1. The CDR3 has 15 residues. Germline CDR1 reads LGHNT; CDR2 reads FRNRAP. The junction had 13 bases not matched to a gene; V was cut back by 5 bases and J by 7 bases. The CDR3 DNA sequence: TGTGCTAGTGGTCAGGGTGACAGGGTTTTCGGTGAAGCTTTCTTT. As protein: CASGQGDRVFGEAFF.